This TCR beta chain was captured by sequencing in a study of cytomegalovirus exposure and HLA in healthy donors. The CDR3 spans 13 residues. V was cut by 4 bases and J by 4 bases, with 10 bases left in between. The germline V gene encodes CDR1 SGHNT and CDR2 YYREEE (reference sequence). This table comes from immunoSEQ multiplex PCR, and its TCRdb copy is limited to in-frame clones, with some not included. The repertoire includes approximately 20,000 clones, around 97% of them detected once, and roughly a tenth sits in the top ten. Sample: PBMCs. The source is a man aged 25-45 years in good health and CMV-seropositive. The rearrangement uses TRBV5-4 and TRBJ2-3; D unresolved. DNA for the CDR3: TGTGCCAGCAGCAAGACTGAAGCAGATACGCAGTATTTT. It encodes CASSKTEADTQYF. Full variable domain (rest looked up from reference TRBV5-4 and TRBJ2-3): ETGVTQSPTHLIKTRGQQVTLRCSSQSGHNTVSWYQQALGQGPQFIFQYYREEENGRGNFPPRFSGLQFPNYSSELNVNALELDDSALYLCASSKTEADTQYFGPGTRLTVL.